This is a list of T cell receptor beta chains from one sample in a study of blood T cell repertoires in COVID-19. Using immunoSEQ multiplex PCR, the repertoire was profiled, and TCRdb retains in-frame clones only, with some absent. The profile covers around 150,000 clones, with 75% to 90% appearing a single time and about 10% taken by the ten largest. Specimen: peripheral blood. Source of these receptors: a man in his fifties or sixties with active or convalescent COVID-19. Each CDR3 is given with its conserved first and last residue. D genes are given only for firm matches. Not all rows give a size; the values are once, few, many and, for expanded clones, a class.

.,TRBJ2-1,TRBD2,TRBV14,TGTGCCAGCAGCCAACCGTACGGACTAGCGGGGTACAATGAGCAGTTCTTC,CASSQPYGLAGYNEQFF
.,TRBJ2-3,.,TRBV4-1,TGCGCCAGCAGCCGTGTCGGGAGCACAGATACGCAGTATTTT,CASSRVGSTDTQYF
.,TRBJ2-3,TRBD2,TRBV27,TGTGCCAGCCCCCAGGTGAGGGGAGGGCCTTGGGTAGATACGCAGTATTTT,CASPQVRGGPWVDTQYF
.,TRBJ1-2,.,TRBV19,TGTGCCAGTAGCCTCACAGGTTCGTACGGCTACACCTTC,CASSLTGSYGYTF
.,TRBJ2-5,TRBD2,TRBV28,TGTGCCACCGCCCGACTAGCGGCTAAGGGGGAGACCCAGTACTTC,CATARLAAKGETQYF
.,TRBJ1-5,.,TRBV28,TGTGCCAGCAGTCCCGCGAGGGGGAGGGGGAATCAATCGACGCAGCCCCAGCATTTT,CASSPARGRGNQSTQPQHF
once,TRBJ2-7,.,TRBV15,TGTGCCACCTTAAGGACGGGGAGCTACGAGCAGTACTTC,CATLRTGSYEQYF
.,TRBJ2-6,TRBD2,TRBV28,TGTGCCAGCAGATCGGGGGGCTCTGGGGCCAACGTCCTGACTTTC,CASRSGGSGANVLTF
.,TRBJ2-1,TRBD2,TRBV27,TGTGCCAGCAGTTTAAGAGGCCTAGCGGGAGAGGAGCAGTTCTTC,CASSLRGLAGEEQFF
once,TRBJ2-1,TRBD2,TRBV7-2,TGTGCCAGCAGCCAGGCCTTACTAGCGGGAGTGAATCATGAGCAGTTCTTC,CASSQALLAGVNHEQFF
.,TRBJ2-6,TRBD2,TRBV28,TGTGCCAGCAGCGAGGGACTAGCGGGAAACTCTGGGGCCAACGTCCTGACTTTC,CASSEGLAGNSGANVLTF
.,TRBJ1-1,.,TRBV15,TGTGCCACCAGCAGAGATCGAAGTAGCCCGAACACTGAAGCTTTCTTT,CATSRDRSSPNTEAFF
once,TRBJ2-7,TRBD2,TRBV20-1,TGCAGTGCTAGTCGGACTAGCGGGGTCTCCTACGAGCAGTACTTC,CSASRTSGVSYEQYF
.,TRBJ1-4,.,TRBV6-6,TGTGCCAGCAGCTCACGAACAGCCGGAACTAATGAAAAACTGTTTTTT,CASSSRTAGTNEKLFF
.,TRBJ1-2,.,TRBV18,TGTGCCAGCTCACCAGTCTCAGGGGAAGGAGGCTATGGCTACACCTTC,CASSPVSGEGGYGYTF
.,TRBJ2-3,.,TRBV7-3,TGTGCCAGCAGCTCAGGGGGCACAGATACGCAGTATTTT,CASSSGGTDTQYF
.,TRBJ2-1,.,TRBV28,TGTGCCAGCACGGTAAGAAATGAGCAGTTCTTC,CASTVRNEQFF